The 7 T cell receptor beta chains below were found in one sample sequenced in a study of blood T cells in healthy people across ages (dated by TCRdb to 2014 to 2015). Library generation was performed with 5' RACE. The sample was run on an Illumina HiSeq 2500. A second PCR of about 7 to 12 cycles was run with a J-beta primer mix and a sample-barcoded 5' primer. TCRdb redid the processing of the public reads, applying fastp at Q25 and MiXCR, and retained in-frame beta chains. Rows are unified per CDR3 protein, each entry keeping the most common DNA and genes. The sample yields approximately 800,000 distinct CDR3 sequences; more than 20% were counted once. Roughly 3.5% of the sample comes from the top ten. Separately, the same data were catalogued under a study of T cells of mothers and their children.

Material for sequencing was blood. The receptors stem from a boy aged 5-17 years in good health.

The chain carries TRBV21-1 and TRBJ2-3; TRBD1, the D gene given by the table, was not confirmed from the DNA. TRBV21-1 is flagged as a pseudogene. The CDR3 consists of 15 residues. The CDR3 reads CASTNGTVGTDTQYF. Here the CDR3 DNA reads TGTGCCAGCACCAATGGGACAGTGGGGACAGATACGCAGTATTTT.

This clonotype has only a few counts. This sequence joins TRBV19 and TRBJ1-5; D gene uncertain. V shed 3 bases and J shed 11 bases, with 23 bases lying between them. Germline loops: CDR1 LNHDA, CDR2 SQIVND (reference sequence). CDR3 length equals 16 residues. Here the CDR3 DNA reads TGTGCCAGTAGTATTTGGTCCGGGAGCGGGGTGTCGGCCCAGCATTTT. This encodes CASSIWSGSGVSAQHF.

The chain carries TRBV4-1 and TRBJ1-4; D ambiguous. V lost 0 bases and J 5 bases, leaving 13 bases between the germline ends. The CDR3 covers 16 residues. Germline V gene data show CDR1 as MGHRA and CDR2 as YSYEKL. The CDR3 loop is CASSQDDSETNEKLFF. The CDR3 nucleotides read TGCGCCAGCAGCCAAGATGATAGTGAGACAAATGAAAAACTGTTTTTT.

The chain joins TRBV2 to TRBJ2-7; the D is unclear. CDR3 length: 13 residues. Germline CDR1 SNHLY, CDR2 FYNNEI. V dropped 7 bases and J dropped 3 bases, with 13 bases sitting between them. This CDR3 is CASKQTLVYEQYF. For the CDR3, the DNA is TGTGCCAGCAAGCAGACACTGGTCTACGAGCAGTACTTC.

This chain uses TRBV11-2 with TRBJ1-1, with D tentatively TRBD1 (5 bases). V gave up 0 bases and J gave up 11 bases, with 16 bases separating them. Germline CDR1 and CDR2: SGHAT and FQNNGV. The CDR3 has 14 residues. The CDR3 reads CASSLEVGAPWAFF. The DNA for the CDR3 is TGTGCCAGCAGCTTAGAAGTAGGGGCGCCTTGGGCTTTCTTT.

This rearrangement joins TRBV9 to TRBJ2-5; 10 bases fit TRBD1. The CDR3 loop spans 16 amino acids. Trimming took 3 bases from V and 2 from J; bases not matched to a gene: 7. CDR1 and CDR2 from the germline V gene are SGDLS and YYNGEE. CDR3 bases: TGTGCCAGCAGCGAGAGGGAGGGACAGGGGCAAGAGACCCAGTACTTC. Translating gives CASSEREGQGQETQYF.

This clonotype has a handful of counts. The CDR3 reads CASSPNTGTAPYEQYF. DNA for the CDR3: TGTGCCAGCAGCCCAAACACCGGGACAGCACCTTACGAGCAGTACTTC. The genes are TRBV7-9 and TRBJ2-7, with TRBD1 matching 7 bases. Germline V gene sequence: CDR1 SEHNR, CDR2 FQNEAQ (reference sequence). The trim removed 5 bases at V and 4 bases at J, leaving 14 bases unmatched. This CDR3 has 16 residues.